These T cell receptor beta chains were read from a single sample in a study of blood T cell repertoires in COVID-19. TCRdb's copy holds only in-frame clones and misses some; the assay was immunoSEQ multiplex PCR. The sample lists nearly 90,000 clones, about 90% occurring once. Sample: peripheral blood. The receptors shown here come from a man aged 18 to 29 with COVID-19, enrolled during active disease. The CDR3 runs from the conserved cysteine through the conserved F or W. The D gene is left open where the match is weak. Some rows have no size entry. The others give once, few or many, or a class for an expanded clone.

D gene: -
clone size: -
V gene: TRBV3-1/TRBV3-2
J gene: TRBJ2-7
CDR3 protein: CASSQERVRVGGAGGLYEQYF
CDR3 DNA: TGTGCCAGCAGCCAAGAAAGGGTCAGGGTTGGAGGAGCGGGCGGGCTCTACGAGCAGTACTTC

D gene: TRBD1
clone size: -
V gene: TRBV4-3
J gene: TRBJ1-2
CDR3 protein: CASSFRTGGNYGYTF
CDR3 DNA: TGCGCCAGCAGCTTTAGGACAGGGGGCAACTATGGCTACACCTTC

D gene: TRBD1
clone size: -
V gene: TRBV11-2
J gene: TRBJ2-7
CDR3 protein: CASSLAVIYRQGYEQYF
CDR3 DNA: TGTGCCAGCAGCTTAGCGGTCATATATCGACAGGGCTACGAGCAGTACTTC

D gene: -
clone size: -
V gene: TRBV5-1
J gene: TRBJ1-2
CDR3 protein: CASSTGQGYGYTF
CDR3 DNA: TGCGCCAGCAGCACGGGACAAGGTTATGGCTACACCTTC

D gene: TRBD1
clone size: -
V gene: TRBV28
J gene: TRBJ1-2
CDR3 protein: CASLTGGNYGYTF
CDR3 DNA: TGTGCCAGCCTGACAGGGGGTAACTATGGCTACACCTTC

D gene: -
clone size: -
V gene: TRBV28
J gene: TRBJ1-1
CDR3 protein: CASSPQGMGNTEAFF
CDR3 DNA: TGTGCCAGCAGTCCCCAGGGGATGGGGAACACTGAAGCTTTCTTT

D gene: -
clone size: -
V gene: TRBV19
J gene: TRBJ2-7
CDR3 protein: CASSMKYGHGYEQYF
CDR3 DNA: TGTGCCAGTAGTATGAAGTACGGACACGGCTACGAGCAGTACTTC

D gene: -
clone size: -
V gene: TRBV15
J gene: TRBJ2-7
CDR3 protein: CATSNQGPSYEQYF
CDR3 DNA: TGTGCCACCAGCAATCAGGGGCCATCCTACGAGCAGTACTTC

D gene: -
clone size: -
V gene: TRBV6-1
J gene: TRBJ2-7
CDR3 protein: CASSEGSGSSYEQYF
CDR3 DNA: TGTGCCAGCAGTGAAGGGTCCGGGAGCTCCTACGAGCAGTACTTC

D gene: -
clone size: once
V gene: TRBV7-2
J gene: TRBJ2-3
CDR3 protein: CASSRYEGRTQYF
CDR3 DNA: TGTGCCAGCAGCCGATACGAGGGGAGGACGCAGTATTTT

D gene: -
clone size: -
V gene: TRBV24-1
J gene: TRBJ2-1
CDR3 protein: CATSLDGAYNEQFF
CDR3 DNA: TGTGCCACCAGTTTAGACGGAGCCTACAATGAGCAGTTCTTC

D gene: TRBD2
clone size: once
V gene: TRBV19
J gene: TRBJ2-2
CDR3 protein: CASSIGAGVGTGELFF
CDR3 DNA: TGTGCCAGTAGTATAGGAGCGGGAGTGGGCACCGGGGAGCTGTTTTTT

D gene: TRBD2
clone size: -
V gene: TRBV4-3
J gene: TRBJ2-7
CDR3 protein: CASSPLAGGVSEQYF
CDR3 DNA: TGCGCCAGCAGCCCACTAGCGGGAGGAGTCAGCGAGCAGTACTTC

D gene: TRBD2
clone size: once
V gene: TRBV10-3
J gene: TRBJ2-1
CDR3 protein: CAISDKGTSQPREQFF
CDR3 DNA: TGTGCCATCAGTGATAAGGGGACTAGTCAACCCAGGGAGCAGTTCTTC

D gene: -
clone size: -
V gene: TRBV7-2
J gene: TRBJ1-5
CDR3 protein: CASSRQINQPQHF
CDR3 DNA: TGTGCCAGCAGCCGACAGATCAATCAGCCCCAGCATTTT

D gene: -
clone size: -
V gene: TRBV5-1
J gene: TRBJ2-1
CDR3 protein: CASSLGYGRGRNEQFF
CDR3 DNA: TGCGCCAGCAGCTTGGGTTACGGGAGAGGACGAAATGAGCAGTTCTTC

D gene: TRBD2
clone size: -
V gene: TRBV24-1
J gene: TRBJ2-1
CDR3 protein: CATSDTGGLASYNEQFF
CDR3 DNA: TGTGCCACCAGTGATACCGGAGGACTAGCGTCCTACAATGAGCAGTTCTTC

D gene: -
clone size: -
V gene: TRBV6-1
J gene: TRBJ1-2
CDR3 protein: CASSDRGGGYGYTF
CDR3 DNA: TGTGCCAGCAGTGACAGGGGAGGGGGCTATGGCTACACCTTC

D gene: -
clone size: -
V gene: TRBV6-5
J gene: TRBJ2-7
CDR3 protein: CASRGGPAGTYEQYF
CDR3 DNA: TGTGCCAGCCGGGGTGGGCCGGCCGGGACCTACGAGCAGTACTTC

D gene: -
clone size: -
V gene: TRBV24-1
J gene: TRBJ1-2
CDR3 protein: CATSEGGNYGYTF
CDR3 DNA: TGTGCCACCAGTGAGGGGGGGAACTATGGCTACACCTTC

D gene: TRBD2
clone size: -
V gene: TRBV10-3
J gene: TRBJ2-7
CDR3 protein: CAISPGLAASDEQYF
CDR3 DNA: TGTGCCATCAGCCCGGGACTAGCAGCTTCAGACGAGCAGTACTTC

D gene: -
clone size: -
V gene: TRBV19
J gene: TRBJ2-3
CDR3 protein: CASSMGSADTQYF
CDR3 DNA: TGTGCCAGTAGTATGGGCAGTGCAGATACGCAGTATTTT

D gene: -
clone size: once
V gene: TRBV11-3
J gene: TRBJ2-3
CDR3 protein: CASSLGAREHPTDTQYF
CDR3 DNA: TGTGCCAGCAGCCTAGGGGCACGGGAGCATCCCACAGATACGCAGTATTTT

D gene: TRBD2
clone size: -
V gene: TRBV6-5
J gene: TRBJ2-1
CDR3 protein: CASRLSSGRYNEQFF
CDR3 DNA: TGTGCCAGCAGGTTGTCTAGCGGGCGCTACAATGAGCAGTTCTTC

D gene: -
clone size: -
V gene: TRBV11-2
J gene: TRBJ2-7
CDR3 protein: CASQVTGRYEQYF
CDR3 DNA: TGTGCCAGCCAGGTAACAGGGAGATACGAGCAGTACTTC

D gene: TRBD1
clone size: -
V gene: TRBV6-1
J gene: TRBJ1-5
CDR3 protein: CASSDTQGAGQPQHF
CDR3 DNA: TGTGCCAGCAGTGATACACAGGGGGCAGGACAGCCCCAGCATTTT

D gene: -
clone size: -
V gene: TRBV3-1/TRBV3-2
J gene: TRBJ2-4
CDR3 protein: CASSPQSGAKNIQYF
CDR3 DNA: TGTGCCAGCAGCCCCCAGTCGGGGGCCAAAAACATTCAGTACTTC

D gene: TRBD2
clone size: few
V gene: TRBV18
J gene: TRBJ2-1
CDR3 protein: CASSSEAGDYNEQFF
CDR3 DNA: TGTGCCAGCTCCTCCGAGGCGGGGGACTACAATGAGCAGTTCTTC

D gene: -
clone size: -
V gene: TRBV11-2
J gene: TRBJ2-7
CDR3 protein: CASSLAGLSLYEQYF
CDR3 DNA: TGTGCCAGCAGCTTAGCCGGTCTATCGCTCTACGAGCAGTACTTC

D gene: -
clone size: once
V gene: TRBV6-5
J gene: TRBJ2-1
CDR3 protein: CASSPASADNEQFF
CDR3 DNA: TGTGCCAGCTCTCCGGCTAGCGCCGACAATGAGCAGTTCTTC

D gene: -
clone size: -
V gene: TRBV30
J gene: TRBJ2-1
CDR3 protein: CAWTRGTQRHEQFF
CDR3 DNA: TGTGCCTGGACGCGAGGGACACAACGACACGAGCAGTTCTTC

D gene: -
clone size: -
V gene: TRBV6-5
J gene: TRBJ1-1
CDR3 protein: CATRQINTEAFF
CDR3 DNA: TGTGCCACGAGACAGATTAACACTGAAGCTTTCTTT

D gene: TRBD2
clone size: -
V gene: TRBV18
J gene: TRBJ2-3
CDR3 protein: CASSPRQGGGTDTQYF
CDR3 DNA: TGTGCCAGCTCACCACGGCAGGGAGGGGGCACAGATACGCAGTATTTT

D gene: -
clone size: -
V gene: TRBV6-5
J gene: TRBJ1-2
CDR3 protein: CASLPGRGIVGYTF
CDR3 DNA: TGTGCCAGCCTCCCCGGTAGGGGTATAGTCGGCTACACCTTC

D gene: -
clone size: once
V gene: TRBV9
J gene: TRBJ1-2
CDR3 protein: CASSPTGGSLIRDGYTF
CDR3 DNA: TGTGCCAGCAGCCCAACGGGGGGCTCCTTAATTAGGGATGGCTACACCTTC

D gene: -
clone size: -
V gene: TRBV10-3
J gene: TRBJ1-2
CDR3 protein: CAISESEGNYGYTF
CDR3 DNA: TGTGCCATCAGTGAGTCGGAGGGGAACTATGGCTACACCTTC

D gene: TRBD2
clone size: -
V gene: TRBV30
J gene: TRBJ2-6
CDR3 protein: CAWSWGGGTSGANVLTF
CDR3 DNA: TGTGCCTGGAGCTGGGGGGGAGGGACCTCTGGGGCCAACGTCCTGACTTTC

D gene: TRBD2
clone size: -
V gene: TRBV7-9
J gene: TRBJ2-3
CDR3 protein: CAHGGASTDTQYF
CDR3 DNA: TGTGCCCACGGGGGGGCTAGCACAGATACGCAGTATTTT

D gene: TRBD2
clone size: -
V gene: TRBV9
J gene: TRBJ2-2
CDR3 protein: CASSASLTSVSGELFF
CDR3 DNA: TGTGCCAGCAGCGCCTCGCTGACTAGCGTCTCTGGGGAGCTGTTTTTT

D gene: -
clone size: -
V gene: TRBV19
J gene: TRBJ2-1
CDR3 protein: CASSKLRYNEQFF
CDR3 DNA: TGTGCCAGTAGTAAACTGCGGTACAATGAGCAGTTCTTC

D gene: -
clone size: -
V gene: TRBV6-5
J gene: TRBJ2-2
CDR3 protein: CASKFQGTGELFF
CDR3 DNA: TGTGCCAGCAAATTTCAGGGCACCGGGGAGCTGTTTTTT